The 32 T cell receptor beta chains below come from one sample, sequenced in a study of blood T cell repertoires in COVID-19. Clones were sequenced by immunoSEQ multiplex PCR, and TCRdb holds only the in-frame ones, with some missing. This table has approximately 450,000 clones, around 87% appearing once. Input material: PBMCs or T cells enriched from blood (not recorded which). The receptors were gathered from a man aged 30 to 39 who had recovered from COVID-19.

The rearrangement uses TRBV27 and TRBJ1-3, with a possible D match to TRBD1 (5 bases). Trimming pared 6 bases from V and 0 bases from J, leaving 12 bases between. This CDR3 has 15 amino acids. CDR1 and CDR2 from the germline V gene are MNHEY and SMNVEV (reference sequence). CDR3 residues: CASRTSGFSGNTIYF. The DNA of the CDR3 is TGTGCCAGCAGGACCTCAGGGTTCTCTGGAAACACCATATATTTT.

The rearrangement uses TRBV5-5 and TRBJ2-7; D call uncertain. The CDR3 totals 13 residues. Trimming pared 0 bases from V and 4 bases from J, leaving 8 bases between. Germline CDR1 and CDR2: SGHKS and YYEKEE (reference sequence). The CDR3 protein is CASSLVQEYEQYF. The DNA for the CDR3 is TGTGCCAGCAGCTTGGTTCAGGAATACGAGCAGTACTTC.

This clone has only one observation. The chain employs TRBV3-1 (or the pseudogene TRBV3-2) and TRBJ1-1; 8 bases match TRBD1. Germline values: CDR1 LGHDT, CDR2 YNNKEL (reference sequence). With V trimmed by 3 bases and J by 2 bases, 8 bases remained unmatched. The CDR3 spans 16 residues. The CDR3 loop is CASSHQTGTGNTEAFF. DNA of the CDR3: TGTGCCAGCAGCCACCAAACCGGGACAGGAAACACTGAAGCTTTCTTT.

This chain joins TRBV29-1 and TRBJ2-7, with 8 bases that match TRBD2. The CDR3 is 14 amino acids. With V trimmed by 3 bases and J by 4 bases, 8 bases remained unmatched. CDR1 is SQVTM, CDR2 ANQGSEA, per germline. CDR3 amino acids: CSVELPGGVYEQYF. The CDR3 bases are TGCAGCGTTGAGCTACCGGGGGGGGTTTACGAGCAGTACTTC.

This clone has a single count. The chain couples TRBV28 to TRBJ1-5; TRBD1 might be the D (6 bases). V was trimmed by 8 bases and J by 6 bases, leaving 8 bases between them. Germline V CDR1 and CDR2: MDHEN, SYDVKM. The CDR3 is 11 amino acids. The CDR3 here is CASQGSQPQHF. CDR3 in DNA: TGTGCCAGCCAGGGGAGTCAGCCCCAGCATTTT.

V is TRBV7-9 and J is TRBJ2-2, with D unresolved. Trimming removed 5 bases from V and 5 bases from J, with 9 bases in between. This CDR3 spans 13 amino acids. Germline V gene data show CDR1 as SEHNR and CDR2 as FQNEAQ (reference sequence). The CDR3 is CASSPSRTGELFF. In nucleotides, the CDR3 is TGTGCCAGCAGCCCGAGTCGTACCGGGGAGCTGTTTTTT.

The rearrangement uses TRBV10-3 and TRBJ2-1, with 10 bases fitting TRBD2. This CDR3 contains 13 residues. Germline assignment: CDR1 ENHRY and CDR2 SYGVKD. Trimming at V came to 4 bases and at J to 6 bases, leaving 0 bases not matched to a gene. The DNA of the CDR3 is TGTGCCATCAGTGGGACTAGCGGCAATGAGCAGTTCTTC. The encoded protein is CAISGTSGNEQFF.

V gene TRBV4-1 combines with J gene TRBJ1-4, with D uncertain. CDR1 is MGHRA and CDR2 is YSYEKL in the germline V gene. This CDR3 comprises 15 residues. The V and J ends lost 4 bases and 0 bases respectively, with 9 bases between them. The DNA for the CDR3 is TGCGCCAGCAGCCCACAGCTTGCAACTAATGAAAAACTGTTTTTT. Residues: CASSPQLATNEKLFF.

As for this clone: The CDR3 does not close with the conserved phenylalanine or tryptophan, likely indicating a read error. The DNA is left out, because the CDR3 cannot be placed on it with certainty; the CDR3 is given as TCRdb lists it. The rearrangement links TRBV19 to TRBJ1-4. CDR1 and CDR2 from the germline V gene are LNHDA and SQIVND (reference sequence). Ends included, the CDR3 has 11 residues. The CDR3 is CASSIEGGSFC.

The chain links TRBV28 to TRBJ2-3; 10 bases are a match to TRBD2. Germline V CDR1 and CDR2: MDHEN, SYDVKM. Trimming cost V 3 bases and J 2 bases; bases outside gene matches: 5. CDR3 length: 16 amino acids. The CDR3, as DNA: TGTGCCAGCAGTTTTCGACTAGCGGGTCACACAGATACGCAGTATTTT. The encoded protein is CASSFRLAGHTDTQYF.

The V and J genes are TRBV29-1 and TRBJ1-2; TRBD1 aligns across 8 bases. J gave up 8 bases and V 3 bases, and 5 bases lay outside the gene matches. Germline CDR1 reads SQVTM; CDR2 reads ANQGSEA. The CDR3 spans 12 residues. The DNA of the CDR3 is TGCAGCGTTGACGGACAGGGCTTCGGCTACACCTTC. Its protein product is CSVDGQGFGYTF.

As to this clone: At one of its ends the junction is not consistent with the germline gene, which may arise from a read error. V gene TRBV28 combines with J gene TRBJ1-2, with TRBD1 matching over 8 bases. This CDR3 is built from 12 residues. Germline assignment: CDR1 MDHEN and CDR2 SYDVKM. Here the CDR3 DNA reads TGCGGTACTTCACAGGGGGACTATGGCTACACCTTC. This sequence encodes CGTSQGDYGYTF.

CDR3 residues: CASSQRAGTPDTQYF. CDR3 DNA sequence: TGTGCCAGCAGCCAACGAGCGGGAACTCCAGATACGCAGTATTTT. The chain joins TRBV4-2 to TRBJ2-3; 7 positions agree with TRBD2. This CDR3 has 15 amino acids. Germline trimming cut 2 bases from V and 4 bases from J; bases unmatched to any gene: 6. CDR1 and CDR2 (germline): LGHNA, YNFKEQ.

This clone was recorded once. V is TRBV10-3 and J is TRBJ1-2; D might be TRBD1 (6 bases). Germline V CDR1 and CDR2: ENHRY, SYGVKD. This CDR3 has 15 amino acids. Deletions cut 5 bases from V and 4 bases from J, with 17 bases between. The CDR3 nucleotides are TGTGCCATCAGTTCACTGACAGGCCCTGGCTATGGCTACACCTTC. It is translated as CAISSLTGPGYGYTF.

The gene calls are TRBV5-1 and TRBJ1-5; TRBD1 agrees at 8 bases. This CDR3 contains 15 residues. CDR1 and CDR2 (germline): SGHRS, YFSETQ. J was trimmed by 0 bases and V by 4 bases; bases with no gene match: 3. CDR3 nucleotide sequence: TGCGCCAGCAGCCCGGGACAGGATAGCAATCAGCCCCAGCATTTT. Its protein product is CASSPGQDSNQPQHF.

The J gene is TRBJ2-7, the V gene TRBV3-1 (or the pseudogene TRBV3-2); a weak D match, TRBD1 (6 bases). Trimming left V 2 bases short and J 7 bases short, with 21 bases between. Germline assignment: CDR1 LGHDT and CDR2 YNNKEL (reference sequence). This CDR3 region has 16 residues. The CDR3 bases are TGTGCCAGCAGCCAACTGGGGGCAGGGGAGTTAGGAGAGCAGTACTTC. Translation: CASSQLGAGELGEQYF.

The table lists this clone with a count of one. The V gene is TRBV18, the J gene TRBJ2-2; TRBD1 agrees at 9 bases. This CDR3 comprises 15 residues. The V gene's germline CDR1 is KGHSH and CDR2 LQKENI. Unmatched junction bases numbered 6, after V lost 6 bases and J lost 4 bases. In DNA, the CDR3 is TGTGCCAGCTCTCCGGGACAGGGTCTCACCGGGGAGCTGTTTTTT. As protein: CASSPGQGLTGELFF. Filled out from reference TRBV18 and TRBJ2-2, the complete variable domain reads NAGVMQNPRHLVRRRGQEARLRCSPMKGHSHVYWYRQLPEEGLKFMVYLQKENIIDESGMPKERFSAEFPKEGPSILRIQQVVRGDSAAYFCASSPGQGLTGELFFGEGSRLTVL.

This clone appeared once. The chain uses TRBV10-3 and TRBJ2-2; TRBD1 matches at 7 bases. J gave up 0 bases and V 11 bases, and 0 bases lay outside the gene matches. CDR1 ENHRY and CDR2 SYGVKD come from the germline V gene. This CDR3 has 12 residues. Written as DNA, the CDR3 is TGTGCCGGGACAGCGAACACCGGGGAGCTGTTTTTT. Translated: CAGTANTGELFF.

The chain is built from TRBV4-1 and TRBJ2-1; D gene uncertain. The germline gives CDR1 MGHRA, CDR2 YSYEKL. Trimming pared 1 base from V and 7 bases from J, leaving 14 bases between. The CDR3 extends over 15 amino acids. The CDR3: CASSQVAAPGNEQFF. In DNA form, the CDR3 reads TGCGCCAGCAGCCAAGTTGCGGCCCCCGGAAATGAGCAGTTCTTC.

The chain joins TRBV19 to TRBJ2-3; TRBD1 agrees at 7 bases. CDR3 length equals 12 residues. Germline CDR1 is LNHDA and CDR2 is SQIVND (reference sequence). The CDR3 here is CARDRTTDTQYF. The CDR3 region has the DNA TGTGCTCGGGACAGAACCACAGATACGCAGTATTTT.

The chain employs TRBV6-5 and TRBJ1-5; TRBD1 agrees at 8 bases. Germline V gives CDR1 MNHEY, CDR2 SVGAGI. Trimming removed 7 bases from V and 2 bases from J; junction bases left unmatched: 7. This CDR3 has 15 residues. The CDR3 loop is CASNGQGRGNQPQHF. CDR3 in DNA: TGTGCCAGCAATGGACAGGGAAGGGGCAATCAGCCCCAGCATTTT.

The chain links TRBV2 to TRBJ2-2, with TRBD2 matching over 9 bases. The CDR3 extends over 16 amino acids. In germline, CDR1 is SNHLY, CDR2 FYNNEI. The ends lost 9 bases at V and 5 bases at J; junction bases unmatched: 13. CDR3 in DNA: TGTGCCAGAAAAGGGGCTAGCGGGACCGCGACCGGGGAGCTGTTTTTT. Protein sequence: CARKGASGTATGELFF.

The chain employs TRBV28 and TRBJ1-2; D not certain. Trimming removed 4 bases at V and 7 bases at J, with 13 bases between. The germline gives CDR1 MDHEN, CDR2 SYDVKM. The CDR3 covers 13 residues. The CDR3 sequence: CASSSPGVSGYTF. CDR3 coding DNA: TGTGCCAGCAGTTCACCCGGGGTGAGTGGCTACACCTTC.

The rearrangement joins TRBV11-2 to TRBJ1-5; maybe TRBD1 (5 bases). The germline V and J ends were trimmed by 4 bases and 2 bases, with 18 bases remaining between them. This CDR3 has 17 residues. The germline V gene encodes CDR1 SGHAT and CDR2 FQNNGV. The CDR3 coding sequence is TGTGCCAGCAGCTCTAGTGGGCAGGGTGCGGGCAATCAGCCCCAGCATTTT. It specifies CASSSSGQGAGNQPQHF.

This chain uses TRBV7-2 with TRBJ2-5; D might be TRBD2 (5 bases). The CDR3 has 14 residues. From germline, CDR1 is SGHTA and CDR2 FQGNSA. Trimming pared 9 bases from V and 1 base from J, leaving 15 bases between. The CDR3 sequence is CASGNGMGQETQYF. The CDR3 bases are TGTGCCAGTGGAAACGGGATGGGCCAAGAGACCCAGTACTTC.

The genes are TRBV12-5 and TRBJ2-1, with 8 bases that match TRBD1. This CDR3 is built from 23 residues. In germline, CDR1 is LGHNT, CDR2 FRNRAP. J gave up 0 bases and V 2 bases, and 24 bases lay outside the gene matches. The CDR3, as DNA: TGTGCTAGTGGTTTGAACCCCCTCGTTCCAGGGGGCTTGCGGGTGAGCTCCTACAATGAGCAGTTCTTC. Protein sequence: CASGLNPLVPGGLRVSSYNEQFF.

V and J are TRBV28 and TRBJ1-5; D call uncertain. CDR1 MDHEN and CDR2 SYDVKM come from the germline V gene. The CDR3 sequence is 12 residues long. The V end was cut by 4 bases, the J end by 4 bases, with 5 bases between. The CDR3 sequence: CASSWANQPQHF. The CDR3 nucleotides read TGTGCCAGCAGTTGGGCTAATCAGCCCCAGCATTTT. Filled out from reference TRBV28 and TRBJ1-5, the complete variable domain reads DVKVTQSSRYLVKRTGEKVFLECVQDMDHENMFWYRQDPGLGLRLIYFSYDVKMKEKGDIPEGYSVSREKKERFSLILESASTNQTSMYLCASSWANQPQHFGDGTRLSIL.

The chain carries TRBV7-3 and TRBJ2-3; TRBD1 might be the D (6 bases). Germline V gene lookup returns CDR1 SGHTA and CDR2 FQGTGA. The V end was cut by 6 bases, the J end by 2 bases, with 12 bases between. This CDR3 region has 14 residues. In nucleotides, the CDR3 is TGTGCCAGCAGTCCGGACAGATACACAGATACGCAGTATTTT. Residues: CASSPDRYTDTQYF.

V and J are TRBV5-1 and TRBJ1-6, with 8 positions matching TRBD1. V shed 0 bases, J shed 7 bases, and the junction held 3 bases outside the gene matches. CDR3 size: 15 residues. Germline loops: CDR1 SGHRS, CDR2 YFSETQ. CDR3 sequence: CASSLDGQGNSPLHF. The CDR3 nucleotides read TGCGCCAGCAGCTTGGACGGACAGGGAAATTCACCCCTCCACTTT.

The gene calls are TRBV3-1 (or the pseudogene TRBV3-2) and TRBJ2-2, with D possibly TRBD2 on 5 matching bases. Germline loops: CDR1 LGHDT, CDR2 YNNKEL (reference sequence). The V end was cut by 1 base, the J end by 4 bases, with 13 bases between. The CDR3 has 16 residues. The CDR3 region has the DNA TGTGCCAGCAGCCAAGGTACTAGTGGGCGCACCGGGGAGCTGTTTTTT. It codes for CASSQGTSGRTGELFF.

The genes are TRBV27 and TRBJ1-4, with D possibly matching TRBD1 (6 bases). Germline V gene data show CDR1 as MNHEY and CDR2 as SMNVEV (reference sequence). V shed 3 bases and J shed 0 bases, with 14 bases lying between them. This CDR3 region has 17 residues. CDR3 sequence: CASSLSPTGSTNEKLFF. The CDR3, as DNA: TGTGCCAGCAGTTTGAGTCCCACAGGGTCAACTAATGAAAAACTGTTTTTT.

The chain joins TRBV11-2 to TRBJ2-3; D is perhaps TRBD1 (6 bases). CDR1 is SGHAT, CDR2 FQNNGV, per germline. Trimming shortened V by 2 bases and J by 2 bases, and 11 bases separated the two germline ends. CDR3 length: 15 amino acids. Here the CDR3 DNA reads TGTGCCAGCAGCTTATGGGCAGGGGCCACAGATACGCAGTATTTT. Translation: CASSLWAGATDTQYF.